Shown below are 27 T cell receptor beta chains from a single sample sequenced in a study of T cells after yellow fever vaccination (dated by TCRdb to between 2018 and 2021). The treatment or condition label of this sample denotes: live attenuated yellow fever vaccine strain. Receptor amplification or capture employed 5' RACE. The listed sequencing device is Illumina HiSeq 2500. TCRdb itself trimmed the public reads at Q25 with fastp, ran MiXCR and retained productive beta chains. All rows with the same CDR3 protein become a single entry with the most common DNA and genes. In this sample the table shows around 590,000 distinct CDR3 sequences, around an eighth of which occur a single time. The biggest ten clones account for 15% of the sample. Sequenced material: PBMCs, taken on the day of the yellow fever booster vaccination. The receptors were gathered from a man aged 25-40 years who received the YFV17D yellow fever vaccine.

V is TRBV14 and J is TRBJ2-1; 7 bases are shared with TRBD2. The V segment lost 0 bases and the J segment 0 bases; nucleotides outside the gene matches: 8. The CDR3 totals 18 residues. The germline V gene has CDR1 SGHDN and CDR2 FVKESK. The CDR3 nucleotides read TGTGCCAGCAGCCAAGATAGCCCCCTAGCGGCCTCCTACAATGAGCAGTTCTTC. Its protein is CASSQDSPLAASYNEQFF.

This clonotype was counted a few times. In DNA, the CDR3 is TGTGCCAGCATCAAGGGGTGCACCTACGAGCAGTACTTC. It codes for CASIKGCTYEQYF. The rearrangement uses TRBV6-1 and TRBJ2-7; TRBD1 is a possible D gene (5 bases). The CDR3 covers 13 residues. Trimming left V 7 bases short and J 2 bases short, with 12 bases between. The V gene's germline CDR1 is MNHNS and CDR2 SASEGT.

CDR3 loop: CSAKAGAGYEQFF. The CDR3 region has the DNA TGCAGTGCTAAGGCGGGAGCTGGTTATGAGCAGTTCTTC. The rearrangement joins TRBV20-1 to TRBJ2-1, with 7 bases aligning to TRBD2. J lost 8 bases, V lost 4 bases, and 8 bases had no gene match. The CDR3 covers 13 residues. Germline CDR1 is DFQATT and CDR2 is SNEGSKA (reference sequence).

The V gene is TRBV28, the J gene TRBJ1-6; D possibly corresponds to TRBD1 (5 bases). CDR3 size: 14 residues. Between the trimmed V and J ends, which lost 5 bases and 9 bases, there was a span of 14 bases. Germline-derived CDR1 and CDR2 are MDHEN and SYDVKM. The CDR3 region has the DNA TGTGCCAGCAGTGCTGGTACGGGGCGTTCACCCCTCCACTTT. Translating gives CASSAGTGRSPLHF.

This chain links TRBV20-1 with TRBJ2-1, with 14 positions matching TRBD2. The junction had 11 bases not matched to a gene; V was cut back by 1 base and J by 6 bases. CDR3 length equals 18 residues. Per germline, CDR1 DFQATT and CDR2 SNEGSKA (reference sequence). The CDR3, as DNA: TGCAGTGCTAGAGTCCGACAGGGTGGACTAGCGGGGGGCAATGAGCAGTTCTTC. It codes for CSARVRQGGLAGGNEQFF.

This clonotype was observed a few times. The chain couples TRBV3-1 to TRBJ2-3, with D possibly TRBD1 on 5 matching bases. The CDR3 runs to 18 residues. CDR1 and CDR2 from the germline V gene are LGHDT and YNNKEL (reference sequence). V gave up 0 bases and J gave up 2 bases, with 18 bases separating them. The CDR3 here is CASSQDLSMTESTDTQYF. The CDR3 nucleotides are TGTGCCAGCAGCCAAGATCTGAGCATGACAGAATCCACAGATACGCAGTATTTT.

The CDR3 region is CASSFGGTAGEQFF. For the CDR3, the DNA is TGTGCCAGCAGTTTCGGCGGGACGGCGGGTGAGCAGTTCTTC. The chain joins TRBV6-2 or TRBV6-3 to TRBJ2-1, with D possibly being TRBD2 (6 bases). Trimming cost V 4 bases and J 9 bases, with 16 bases left between them. In germline, CDR1 is MNHEY, CDR2 SVGEGT. The CDR3 totals 14 residues.

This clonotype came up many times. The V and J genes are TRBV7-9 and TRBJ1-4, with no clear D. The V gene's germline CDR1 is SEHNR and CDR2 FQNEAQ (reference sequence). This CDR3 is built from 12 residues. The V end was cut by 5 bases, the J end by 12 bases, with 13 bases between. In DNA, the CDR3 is TGTGCCAGCAGCGTCACCGGACGCGAACTGTTTTTT. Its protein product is CASSVTGRELFF.

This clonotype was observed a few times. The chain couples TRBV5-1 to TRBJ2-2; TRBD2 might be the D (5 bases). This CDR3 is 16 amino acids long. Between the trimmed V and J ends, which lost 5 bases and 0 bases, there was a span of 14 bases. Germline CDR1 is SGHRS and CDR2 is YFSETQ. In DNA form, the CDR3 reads TGCGCCAGCAGTACCCGGGGTAGCGCGAACACCGGGGAGCTGTTTTTT. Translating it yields CASSTRGSANTGELFF.

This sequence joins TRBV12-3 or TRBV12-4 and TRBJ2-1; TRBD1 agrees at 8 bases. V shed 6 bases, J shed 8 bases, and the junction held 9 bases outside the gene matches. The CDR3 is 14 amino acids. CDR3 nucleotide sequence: TGTGCCAGCAGGGGACAGGAGGAATACTATGAGCAGTTCTTC. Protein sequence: CASRGQEEYYEQFF.

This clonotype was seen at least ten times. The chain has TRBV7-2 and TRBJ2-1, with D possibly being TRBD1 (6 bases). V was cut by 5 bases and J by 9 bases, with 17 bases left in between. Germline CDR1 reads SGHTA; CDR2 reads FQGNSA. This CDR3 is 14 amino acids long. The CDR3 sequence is CASSPRTAPGEQFF. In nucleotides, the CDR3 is TGTGCCAGCAGCCCCAGGACAGCGCCCGGTGAGCAGTTCTTC.

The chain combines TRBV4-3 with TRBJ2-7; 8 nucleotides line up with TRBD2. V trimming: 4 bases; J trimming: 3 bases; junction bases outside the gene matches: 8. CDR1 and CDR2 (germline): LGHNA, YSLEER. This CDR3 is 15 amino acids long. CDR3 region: CASSRLASGDYEQYF. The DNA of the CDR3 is TGCGCCAGCAGCCGACTAGCGTCAGGGGACTACGAGCAGTACTTC.

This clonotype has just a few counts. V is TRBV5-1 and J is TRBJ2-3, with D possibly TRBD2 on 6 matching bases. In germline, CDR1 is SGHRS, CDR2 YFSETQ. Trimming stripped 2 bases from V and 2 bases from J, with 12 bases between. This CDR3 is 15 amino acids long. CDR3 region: CASSFLADPTDTQYF. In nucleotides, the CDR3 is TGCGCCAGCAGCTTTTTAGCGGATCCCACAGATACGCAGTATTTT.

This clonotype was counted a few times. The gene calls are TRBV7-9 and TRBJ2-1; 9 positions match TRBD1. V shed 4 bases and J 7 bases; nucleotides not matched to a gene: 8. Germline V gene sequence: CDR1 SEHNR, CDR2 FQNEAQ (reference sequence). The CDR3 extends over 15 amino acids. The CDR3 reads CASSSHRDRANEQFF. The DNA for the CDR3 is TGTGCCAGCAGCTCCCACCGGGACAGGGCAAATGAGCAGTTCTTC.

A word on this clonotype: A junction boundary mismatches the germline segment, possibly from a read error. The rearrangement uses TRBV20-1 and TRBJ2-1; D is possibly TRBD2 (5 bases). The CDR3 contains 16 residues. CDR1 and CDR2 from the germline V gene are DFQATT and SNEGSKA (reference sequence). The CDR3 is CCARDPERASYNEQFF. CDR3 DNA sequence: TGCTGTGCTAGAGATCCGGAGAGGGCATCCTACAATGAGCAGTTCTTC.

The CDR3 protein is CASSYVTGDLTEAFF. In nucleotides, the CDR3 is TGTGCCAGCAGTTACGTGACAGGGGATTTAACTGAAGCTTTCTTT. This rearrangement joins TRBV6-5 to TRBJ1-1; 8 nucleotides agree with TRBD1. The V gene's germline CDR1 is MNHEY and CDR2 SVGAGI. Trimming took 2 bases from V and 5 from J; bases not matched to a gene: 7. CDR3 length: 15 residues.

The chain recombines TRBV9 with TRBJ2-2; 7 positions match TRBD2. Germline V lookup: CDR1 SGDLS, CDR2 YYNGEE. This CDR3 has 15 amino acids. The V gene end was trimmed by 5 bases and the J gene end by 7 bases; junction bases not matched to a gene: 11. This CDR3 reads CASRPGRLAIGELFF. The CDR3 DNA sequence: TGTGCCAGCAGGCCGGGGAGACTAGCAATCGGGGAGCTGTTTTTT.

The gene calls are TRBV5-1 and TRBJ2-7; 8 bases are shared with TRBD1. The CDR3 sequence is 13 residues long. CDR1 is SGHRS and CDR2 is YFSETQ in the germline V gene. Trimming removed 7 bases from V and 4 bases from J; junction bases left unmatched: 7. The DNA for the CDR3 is TGCGCCAGCGCACAGGACAGGGCTTACGAGCAGTACTTC. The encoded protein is CASAQDRAYEQYF.

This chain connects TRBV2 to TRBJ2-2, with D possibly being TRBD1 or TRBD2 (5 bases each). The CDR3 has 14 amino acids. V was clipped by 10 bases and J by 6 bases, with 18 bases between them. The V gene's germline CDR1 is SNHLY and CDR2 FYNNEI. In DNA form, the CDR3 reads TGTGCCATGTCTGGGATTCGGGGCGCCGGGGAGCTGTTTTTT. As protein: CAMSGIRGAGELFF.

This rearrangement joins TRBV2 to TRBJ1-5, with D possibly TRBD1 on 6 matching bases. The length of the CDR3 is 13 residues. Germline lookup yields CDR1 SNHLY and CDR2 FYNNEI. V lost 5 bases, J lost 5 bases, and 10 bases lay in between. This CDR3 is CASSRGVYQPQHF. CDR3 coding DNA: TGTGCCAGCAGTAGGGGGGTTTATCAGCCCCAGCATTTT.

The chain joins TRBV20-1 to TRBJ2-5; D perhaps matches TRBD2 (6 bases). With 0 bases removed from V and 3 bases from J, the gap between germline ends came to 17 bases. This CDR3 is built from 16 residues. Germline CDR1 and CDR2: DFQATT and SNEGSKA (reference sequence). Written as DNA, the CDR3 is TGCAGTGCTAGAGATCTGCTCGGGGTAGCGGAAGAGACCCAGTACTTC. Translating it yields CSARDLLGVAEETQYF.

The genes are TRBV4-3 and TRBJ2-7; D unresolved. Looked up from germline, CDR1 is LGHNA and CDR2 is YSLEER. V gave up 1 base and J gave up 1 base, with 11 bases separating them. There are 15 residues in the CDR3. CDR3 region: CASSQARTESYEQYF. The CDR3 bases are TGCGCCAGCAGCCAAGCCCGGACCGAATCCTACGAGCAGTACTTC.

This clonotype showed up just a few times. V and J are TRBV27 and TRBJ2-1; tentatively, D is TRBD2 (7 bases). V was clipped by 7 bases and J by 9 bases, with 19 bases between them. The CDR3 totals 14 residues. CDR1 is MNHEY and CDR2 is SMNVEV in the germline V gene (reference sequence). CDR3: CASTNLAAGAEQFF. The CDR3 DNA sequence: TGTGCCAGCACTAATCTCGCGGCGGGGGCTGAGCAGTTCTTC.

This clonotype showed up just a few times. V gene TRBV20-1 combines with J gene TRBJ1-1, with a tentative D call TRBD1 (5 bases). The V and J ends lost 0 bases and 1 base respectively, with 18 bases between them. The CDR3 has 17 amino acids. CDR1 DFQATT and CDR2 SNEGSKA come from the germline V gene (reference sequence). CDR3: CSARDLFGSGQNTEAFF. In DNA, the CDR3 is TGCAGTGCTAGAGATCTGTTTGGTTCGGGGCAGAACACTGAAGCTTTCTTT.

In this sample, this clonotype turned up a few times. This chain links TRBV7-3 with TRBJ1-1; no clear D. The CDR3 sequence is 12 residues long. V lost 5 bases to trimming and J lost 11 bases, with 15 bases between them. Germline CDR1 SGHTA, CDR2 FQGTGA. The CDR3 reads CASSANPGGAFF. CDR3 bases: TGTGCCAGCAGCGCAAACCCCGGAGGGGCTTTCTTT.

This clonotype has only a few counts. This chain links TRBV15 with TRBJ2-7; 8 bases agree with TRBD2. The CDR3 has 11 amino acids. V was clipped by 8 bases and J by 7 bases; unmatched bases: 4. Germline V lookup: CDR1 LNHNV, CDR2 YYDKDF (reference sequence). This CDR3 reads CATAVAGEQYF. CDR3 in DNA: TGTGCCACCGCGGTAGCGGGAGAGCAGTACTTC. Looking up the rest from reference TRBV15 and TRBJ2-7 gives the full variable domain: DAMVIQNPRYQVTQFGKPVTLSCSQTLNHNVMYWYQQKSSQAPKLLFHYYDKDFNNEADTPDNFQSRRPNTSFCFLDIRSPGLGDTAMYLCATAVAGEQYFGPGTRLTVT.

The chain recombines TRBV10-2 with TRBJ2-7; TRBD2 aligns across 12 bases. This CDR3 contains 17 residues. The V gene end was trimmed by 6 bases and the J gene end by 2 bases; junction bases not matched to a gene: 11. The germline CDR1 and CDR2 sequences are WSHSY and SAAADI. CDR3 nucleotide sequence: TGCGCCAGCAGAGACTCCCGGACTAGCGGGATAACCTACGAGCAGTACTTC. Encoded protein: CASRDSRTSGITYEQYF.